Included here is one T cell receptor beta chain sequence, with context. Its target is not known. Trimming at V came to 6 bases and at J to 1 base, leaving 4 bases not matched to a gene. The CDR3 totals 15 residues. Germline V lookup: CDR1 WSHSY, CDR2 SAAADI. The data are from a study of response to subunit inactivated influenza vaccine. TCRdb analysed the RT-PCR reads with MiXCR anew, one entry per CDR3 protein. The sample includes some 500,000 distinct CDR3 sequences, 15% to 20% of them seen just once. Study observations and caveats: The authors offered the suggestion that each seasonal influenza vaccination recruits few new T cells.

This sequence joins TRBV10-2 and TRBJ2-3; 10 nucleotides agree with TRBD2. The sequence was obtained from a man between 50 and 75 years old who received an inactivated influenza vaccine. Sequencing used CD4+ T cells sorted from PBMCs, obtained 23 months after vaccination. DNA of the CDR3: TGCGCCAGCAGGGTCACTAGCGGGGGCACAGATACGCAGTATTTT. This encodes CASRVTSGGTDTQYF.